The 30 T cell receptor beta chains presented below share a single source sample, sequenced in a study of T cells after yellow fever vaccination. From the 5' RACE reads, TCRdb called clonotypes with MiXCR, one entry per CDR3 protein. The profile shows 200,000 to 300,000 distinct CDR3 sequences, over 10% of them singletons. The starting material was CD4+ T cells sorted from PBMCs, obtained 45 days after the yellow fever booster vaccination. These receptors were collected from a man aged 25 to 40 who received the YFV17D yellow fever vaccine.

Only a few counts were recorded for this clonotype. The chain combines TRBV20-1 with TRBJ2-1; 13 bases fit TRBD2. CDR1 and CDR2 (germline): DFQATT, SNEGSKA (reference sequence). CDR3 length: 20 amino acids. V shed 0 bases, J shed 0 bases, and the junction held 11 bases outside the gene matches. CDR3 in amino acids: CSARDRSGTSGTSSYNEQFF. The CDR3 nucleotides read TGCAGTGCTAGAGATCGCTCAGGGACTAGCGGGACCAGCTCCTACAATGAGCAGTTCTTC.

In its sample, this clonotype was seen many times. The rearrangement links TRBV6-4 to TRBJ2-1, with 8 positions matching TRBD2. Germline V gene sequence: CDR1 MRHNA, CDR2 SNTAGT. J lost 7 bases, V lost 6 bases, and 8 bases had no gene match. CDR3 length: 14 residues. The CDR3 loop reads CASSPGGISNEQFF. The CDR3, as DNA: TGTGCCAGCAGCCCGGGAGGGATTTCTAATGAGCAGTTCTTC.

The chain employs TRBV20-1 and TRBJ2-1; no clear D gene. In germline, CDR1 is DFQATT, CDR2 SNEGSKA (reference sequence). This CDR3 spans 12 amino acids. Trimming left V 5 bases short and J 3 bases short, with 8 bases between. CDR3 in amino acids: CSALLDYNEQFF. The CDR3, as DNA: TGCAGTGCTCTTCTAGACTACAATGAGCAGTTCTTC.

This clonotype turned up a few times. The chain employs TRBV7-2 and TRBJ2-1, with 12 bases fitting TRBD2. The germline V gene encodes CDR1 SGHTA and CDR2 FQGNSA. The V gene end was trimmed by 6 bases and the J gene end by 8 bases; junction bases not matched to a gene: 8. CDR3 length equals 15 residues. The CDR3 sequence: CASSWTSGNLYEQFF. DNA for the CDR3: TGTGCCAGCAGTTGGACTAGCGGGAATCTTTATGAGCAGTTCTTC.

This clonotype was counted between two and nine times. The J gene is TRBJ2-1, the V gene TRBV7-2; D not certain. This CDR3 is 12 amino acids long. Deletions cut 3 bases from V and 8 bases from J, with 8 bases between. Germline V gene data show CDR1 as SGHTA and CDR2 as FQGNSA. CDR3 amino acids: CASSLAHYEQFF. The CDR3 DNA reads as TGTGCCAGCAGCTTGGCACACTATGAGCAGTTCTTC.

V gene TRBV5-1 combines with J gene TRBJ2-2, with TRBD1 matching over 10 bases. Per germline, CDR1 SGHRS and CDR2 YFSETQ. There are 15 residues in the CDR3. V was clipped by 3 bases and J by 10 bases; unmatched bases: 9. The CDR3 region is CASSSGTGVGVELFF. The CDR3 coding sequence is TGCGCCAGCAGCTCCGGGACAGGGGTTGGCGTGGAGCTGTTTTTT.

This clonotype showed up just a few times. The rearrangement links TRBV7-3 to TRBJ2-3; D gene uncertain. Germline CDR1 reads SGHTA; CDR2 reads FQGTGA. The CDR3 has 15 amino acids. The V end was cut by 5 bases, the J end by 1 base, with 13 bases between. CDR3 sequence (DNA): TGTGCCAGCAGCCTTGGGGTCCACCGCACAGATACGCAGTATTTT. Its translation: CASSLGVHRTDTQYF.

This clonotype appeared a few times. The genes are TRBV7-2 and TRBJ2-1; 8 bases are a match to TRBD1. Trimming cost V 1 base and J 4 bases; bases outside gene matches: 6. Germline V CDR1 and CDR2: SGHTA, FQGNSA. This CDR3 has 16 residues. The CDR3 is CASSLGVWTGYNEQFF. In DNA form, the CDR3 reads TGTGCCAGCAGCTTAGGTGTTTGGACAGGGTACAATGAGCAGTTCTTC.

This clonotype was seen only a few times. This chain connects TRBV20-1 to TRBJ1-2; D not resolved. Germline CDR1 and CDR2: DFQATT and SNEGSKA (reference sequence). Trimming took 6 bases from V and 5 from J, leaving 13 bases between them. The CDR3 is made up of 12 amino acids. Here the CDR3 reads CSATPGVYGYTF. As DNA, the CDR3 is TGCAGTGCCACCCCAGGAGTTTATGGCTACACCTTC.

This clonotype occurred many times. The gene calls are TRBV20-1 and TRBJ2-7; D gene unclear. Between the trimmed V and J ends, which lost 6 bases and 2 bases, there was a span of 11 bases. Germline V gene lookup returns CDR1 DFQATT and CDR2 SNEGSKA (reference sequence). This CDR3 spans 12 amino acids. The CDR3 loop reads CSAGGHTYEQYF. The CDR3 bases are TGCAGTGCCGGCGGTCATACCTACGAGCAGTACTTC.

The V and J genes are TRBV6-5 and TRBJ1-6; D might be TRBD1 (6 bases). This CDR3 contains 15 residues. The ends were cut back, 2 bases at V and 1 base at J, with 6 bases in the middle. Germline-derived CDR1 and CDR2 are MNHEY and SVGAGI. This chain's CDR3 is CASSYRGSYNSPLHF. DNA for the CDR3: TGTGCCAGCAGTTACAGGGGGTCCTATAATTCACCCCTCCACTTT.

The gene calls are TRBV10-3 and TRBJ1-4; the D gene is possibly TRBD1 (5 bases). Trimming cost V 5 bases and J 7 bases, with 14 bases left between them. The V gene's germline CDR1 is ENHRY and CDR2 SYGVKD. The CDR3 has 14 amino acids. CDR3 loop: CAISPGIRAEKLFF. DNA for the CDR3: TGTGCCATCAGTCCAGGGATTCGGGCTGAAAAACTGTTTTTT.

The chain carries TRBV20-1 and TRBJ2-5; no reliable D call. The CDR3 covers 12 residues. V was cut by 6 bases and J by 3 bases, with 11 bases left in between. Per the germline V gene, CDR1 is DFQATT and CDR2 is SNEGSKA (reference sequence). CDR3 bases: TGCAGTGCGGTGGGCAGTGAAGAGACCCAGTACTTC. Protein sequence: CSAVGSEETQYF.

The DNA for the CDR3 is TGCAGTGCTAGAGATCCGGCCGGGGAGCTGTTTTTT. Translating it yields CSARDPAGELFF. V is TRBV20-1 and J is TRBJ2-2; D is unresolved. This CDR3 has 12 residues. The germline CDR1 and CDR2 sequences are DFQATT and SNEGSKA (reference sequence). V was trimmed by 0 bases and J by 6 bases, leaving 5 bases between them.

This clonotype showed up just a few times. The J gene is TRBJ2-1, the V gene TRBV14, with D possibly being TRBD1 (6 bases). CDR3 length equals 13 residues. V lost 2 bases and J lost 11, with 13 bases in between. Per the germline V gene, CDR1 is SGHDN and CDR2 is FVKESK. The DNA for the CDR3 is TGTGCCAGCAGCCAACAGGGGTCTGGAAAGCAGTTCTTC. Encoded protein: CASSQQGSGKQFF. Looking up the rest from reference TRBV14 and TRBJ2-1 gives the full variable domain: EAGVTQFPSHSVIEKGQTVTLRCDPISGHDNLYWYRRVMGKEIKFLLHFVKESKQDESGMPNNRFLAERTGGTYSTLKVQPAELEDSGVYFCASSQQGSGKQFFGPGTRLTVL.

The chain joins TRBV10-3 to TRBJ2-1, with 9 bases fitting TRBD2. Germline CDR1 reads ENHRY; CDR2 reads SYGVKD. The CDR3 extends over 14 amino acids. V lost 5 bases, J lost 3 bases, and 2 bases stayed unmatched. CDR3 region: CAISSSGDYNEQFF. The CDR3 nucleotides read TGTGCCATCAGTTCTAGCGGGGACTACAATGAGCAGTTCTTC.

CDR3 bases: TGTGCCAGCAGTGCCGTGGGGCAGTTAGGGACCCAGTACTTC. This sequence encodes CASSAVGQLGTQYF. The V gene is TRBV7-2, the J gene TRBJ2-5; the D gene is possibly TRBD1 (5 bases). The CDR3 covers 14 residues. V lost 6 bases and J lost 7, with 18 bases in between. CDR1 is SGHTA and CDR2 is FQGNSA in the germline V gene.

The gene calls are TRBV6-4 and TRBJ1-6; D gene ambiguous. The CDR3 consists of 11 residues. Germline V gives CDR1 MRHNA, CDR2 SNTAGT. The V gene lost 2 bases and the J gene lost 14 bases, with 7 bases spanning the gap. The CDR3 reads CASSDGVSLHF. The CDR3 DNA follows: TGTGCCAGCAGTGACGGCGTGTCCCTCCACTTT.

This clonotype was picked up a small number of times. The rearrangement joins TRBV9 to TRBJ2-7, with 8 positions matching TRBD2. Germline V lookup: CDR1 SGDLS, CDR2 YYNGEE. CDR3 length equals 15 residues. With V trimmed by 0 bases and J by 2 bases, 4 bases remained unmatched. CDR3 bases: TGTGCCAGCAGCGTAGAAGCCGGGAGGGCCTACGAGCAGTACTTC. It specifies CASSVEAGRAYEQYF. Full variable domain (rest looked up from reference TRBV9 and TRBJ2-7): DSGVTQTPKHLITATGQRVTLRCSPRSGDLSVYWYQQSLDQGLQFLIQYYNGEERAKGNILERFSAQQFPDLHSELNLSSLELGDSALYFCASSVEAGRAYEQYFGPGTRLTVT.

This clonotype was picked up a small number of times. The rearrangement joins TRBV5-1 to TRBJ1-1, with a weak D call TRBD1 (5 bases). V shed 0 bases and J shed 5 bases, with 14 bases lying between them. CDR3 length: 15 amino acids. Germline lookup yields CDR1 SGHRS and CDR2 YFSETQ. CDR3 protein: CASSLAGGEGTEAFF. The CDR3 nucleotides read TGCGCCAGCAGCTTGGCTGGAGGGGAGGGGACTGAAGCTTTCTTT.

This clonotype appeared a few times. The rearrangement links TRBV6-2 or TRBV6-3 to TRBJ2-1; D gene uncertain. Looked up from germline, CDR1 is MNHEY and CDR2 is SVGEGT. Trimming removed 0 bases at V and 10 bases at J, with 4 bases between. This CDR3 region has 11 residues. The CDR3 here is CASSYSWEQFF. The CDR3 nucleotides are TGTGCCAGCAGTTACTCGTGGGAGCAGTTCTTC.

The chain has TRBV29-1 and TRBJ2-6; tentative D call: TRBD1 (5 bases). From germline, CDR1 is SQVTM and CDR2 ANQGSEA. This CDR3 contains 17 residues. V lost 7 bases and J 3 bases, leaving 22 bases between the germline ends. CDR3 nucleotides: TGCAGCGCCGCTGGGGCATCCCCTCGGTTTGGGGCCAACGTCCTGACTTTC. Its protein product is CSAAGASPRFGANVLTF.

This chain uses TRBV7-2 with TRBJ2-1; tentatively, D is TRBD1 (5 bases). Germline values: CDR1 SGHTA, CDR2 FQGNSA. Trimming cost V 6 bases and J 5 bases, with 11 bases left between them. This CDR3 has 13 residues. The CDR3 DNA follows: TGTGCCAGCAGTGTAGGGGTAAACAATGAGCAGTTCTTC. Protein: CASSVGVNNEQFF.

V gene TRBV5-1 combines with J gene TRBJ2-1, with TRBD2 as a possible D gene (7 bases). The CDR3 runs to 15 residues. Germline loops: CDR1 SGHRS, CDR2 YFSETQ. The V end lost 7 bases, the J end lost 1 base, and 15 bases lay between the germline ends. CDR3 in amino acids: CASGRGGGSYNEQFF. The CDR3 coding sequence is TGCGCCAGCGGAAGAGGGGGGGGATCCTACAATGAGCAGTTCTTC. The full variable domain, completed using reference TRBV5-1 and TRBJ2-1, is KAGVTQTPRYLIKTRGQQVTLSCSPISGHRSVSWYQQTPGQGLQFLFEYFSETQRNKGNFPGRFSGRQFSNSRSEMNVSTLELGDSALYLCASGRGGGSYNEQFFGPGTRLTVL.

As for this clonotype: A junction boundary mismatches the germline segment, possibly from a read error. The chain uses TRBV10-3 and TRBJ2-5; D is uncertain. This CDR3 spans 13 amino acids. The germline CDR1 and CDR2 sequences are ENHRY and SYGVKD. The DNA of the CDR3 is TGTGCCATCAGTGAGAGACCTCACGAGACCCAGAACTTC. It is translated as CAISERPHETQNF.

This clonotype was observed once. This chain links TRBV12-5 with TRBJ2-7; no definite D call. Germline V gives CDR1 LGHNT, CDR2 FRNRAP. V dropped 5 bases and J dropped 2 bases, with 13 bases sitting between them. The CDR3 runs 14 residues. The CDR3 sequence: CASGPVNEPYEQYF. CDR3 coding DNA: TGTGCTAGTGGTCCCGTCAACGAGCCCTACGAGCAGTACTTC.

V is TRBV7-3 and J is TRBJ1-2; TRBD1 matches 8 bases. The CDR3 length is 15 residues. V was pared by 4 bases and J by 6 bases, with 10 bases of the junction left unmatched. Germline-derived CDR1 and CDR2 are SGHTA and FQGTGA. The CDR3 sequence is CASSSEGQVFDGYTF. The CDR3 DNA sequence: TGTGCCAGCAGCTCCGAGGGACAGGTTTTCGATGGCTACACCTTC.

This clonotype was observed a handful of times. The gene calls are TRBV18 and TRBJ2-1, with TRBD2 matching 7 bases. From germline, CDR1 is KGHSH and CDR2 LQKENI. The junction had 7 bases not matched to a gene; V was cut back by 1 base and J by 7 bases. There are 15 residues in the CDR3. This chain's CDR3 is CASSPLPPGGNEQFF. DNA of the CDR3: TGTGCCAGCTCACCACTCCCCCCGGGGGGTAATGAGCAGTTCTTC.

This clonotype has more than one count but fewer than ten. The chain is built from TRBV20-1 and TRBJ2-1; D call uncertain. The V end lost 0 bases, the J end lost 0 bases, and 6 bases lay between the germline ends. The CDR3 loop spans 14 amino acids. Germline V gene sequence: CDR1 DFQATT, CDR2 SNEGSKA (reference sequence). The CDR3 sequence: CSAREKGSYNEQFF. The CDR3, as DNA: TGCAGTGCTAGAGAAAAAGGCTCCTACAATGAGCAGTTCTTC.

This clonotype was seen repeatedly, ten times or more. CDR3: CASSFTANYGYTF. The CDR3 DNA is TGTGCCAGCAGCTTCACAGCTAACTATGGCTACACCTTC. V is TRBV7-2 and J is TRBJ1-2; D gene unclear. The CDR3 is 13 amino acids. Germline CDR1 reads SGHTA; CDR2 reads FQGNSA. The V and J ends lost 3 bases and 0 bases respectively, with 5 bases between them.